This T cell receptor beta chain appears in the sequencing data of a study of tumor-infiltrating lymphocytes in localized non-small cell lung cancer. Whole-study findings and limits: Technical variation could not be separated from intratumor heterogeneity here. T-cell fraction did not differ between immunotypes IM1 and IM2. Recurrence-free survival showed no association with tumor T-cell fraction.

Some clones are missing from TCRdb's copy, which holds only in-frame ones; the method was immunoSEQ multiplex PCR. The table has about 6,000 clones, approximately 82% seen once. Only a few counts were recorded for this clone. The antigen is not known. The V end was cut by 2 bases, the J end by 2 bases, with 3 bases between. The germline V gene encodes CDR1 SGHNT and CDR2 YYREEE (reference sequence). The CDR3 consists of 12 residues. The sequenced sample consisted of lung tumor tissue. The rearrangement links TRBV5-4 to TRBJ2-3; D is unresolved. The TCR was taken from a human donor with non-small cell lung cancer. Here the CDR3 reads CASSLLTDTQYF. CDR3 coding DNA: TGTGCCAGCAGCTTACTCACAGATACGCAGTATTTT.